This T cell receptor (beta chain) was profiled in a study of blood T cells in healthy people across ages. General observations from the study: When one million T cells were used, diversity estimates were thought to be underestimates.

A word on this clonotype: The antigen is undetermined.

No fewer than 5 micrograms of total RNA were isolated from every sample. Germline V gene lookup returns CDR1 MNHEY and CDR2 SVGAGI. There are 13 residues in the CDR3. Trimming left V 4 bases short and J 4 bases short, with 10 bases between. Primers used in a second PCR of about 6 to 11 cycles were a sample-barcoded 5' primer and a J-beta primer mix. MiXCR, applied by TCRdb to the 5' RACE reads, yields one record per CDR3 protein. The table has about 700,000 distinct CDR3 sequences, about a third seen once; the top ten hold just over 15%. The sequence derives from a woman older than 75 in good health. The chain has TRBV6-5 and TRBJ2-5; D possibly corresponds to TRBD1 (5 bases). Sequencing input: blood. In DNA, the CDR3 is TGTGCCAGCAGTTCCAGGGCTCCAGAGACCCAGTACTTC. Translation gives CASSSRAPETQYF.